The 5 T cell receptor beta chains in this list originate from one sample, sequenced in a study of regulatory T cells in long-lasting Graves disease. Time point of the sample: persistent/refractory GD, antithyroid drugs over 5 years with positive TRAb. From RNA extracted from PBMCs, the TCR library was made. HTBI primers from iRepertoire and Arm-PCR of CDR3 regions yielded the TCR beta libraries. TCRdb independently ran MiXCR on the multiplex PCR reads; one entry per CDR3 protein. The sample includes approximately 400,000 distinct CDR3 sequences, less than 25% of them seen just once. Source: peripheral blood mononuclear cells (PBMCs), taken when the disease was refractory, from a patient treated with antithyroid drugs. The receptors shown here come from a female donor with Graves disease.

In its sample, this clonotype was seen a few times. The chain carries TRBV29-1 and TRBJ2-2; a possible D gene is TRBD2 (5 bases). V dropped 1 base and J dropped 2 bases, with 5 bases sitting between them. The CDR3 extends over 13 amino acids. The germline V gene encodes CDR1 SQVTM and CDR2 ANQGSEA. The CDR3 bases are TGCAGCGTTGAAGGACTAAACACCGGGGAGCTGTTTTTT. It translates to CSVEGLNTGELFF.

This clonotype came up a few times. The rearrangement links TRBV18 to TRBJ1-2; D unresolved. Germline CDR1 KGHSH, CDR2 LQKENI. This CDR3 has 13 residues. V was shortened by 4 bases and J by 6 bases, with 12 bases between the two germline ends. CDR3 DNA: TGTGCCAGCTCACGGGAGCAACAGCATGGCTACACCTTC. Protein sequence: CASSREQQHGYTF.

CDR3 loop: CASSEPSTGRYEQYF. For the CDR3, the DNA is TGTGCCAGCAGTGAACCCTCGACAGGGAGGTACGAGCAGTACTTC. The chain links TRBV25-1 to TRBJ2-7; possible D gene TRBD1, 7 bases. Trimming pared 2 bases from V and 4 bases from J, leaving 15 bases between. The CDR3 totals 15 residues. Per the germline V gene, CDR1 is MGHDK and CDR2 is SYGVNS.

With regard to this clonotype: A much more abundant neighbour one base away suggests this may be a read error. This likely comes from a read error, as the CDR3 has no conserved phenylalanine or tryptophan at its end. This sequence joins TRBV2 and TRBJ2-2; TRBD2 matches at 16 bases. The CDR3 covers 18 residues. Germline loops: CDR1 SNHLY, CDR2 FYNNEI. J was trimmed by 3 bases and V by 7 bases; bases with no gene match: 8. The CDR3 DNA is TGTGCCAGCACTATGGGACTAGCGGGAGGGCCCGACACCGGGGAGCTGTTTGTT. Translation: CASTMGLAGGPDTGELFV.

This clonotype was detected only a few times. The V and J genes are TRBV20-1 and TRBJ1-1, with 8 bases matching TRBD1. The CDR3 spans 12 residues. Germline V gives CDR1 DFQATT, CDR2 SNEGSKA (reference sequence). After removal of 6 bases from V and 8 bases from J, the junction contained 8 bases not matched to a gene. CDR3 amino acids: CSARPTGGEAFF. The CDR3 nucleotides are TGCAGTGCCCGCCCTACAGGGGGAGAAGCTTTCTTT.